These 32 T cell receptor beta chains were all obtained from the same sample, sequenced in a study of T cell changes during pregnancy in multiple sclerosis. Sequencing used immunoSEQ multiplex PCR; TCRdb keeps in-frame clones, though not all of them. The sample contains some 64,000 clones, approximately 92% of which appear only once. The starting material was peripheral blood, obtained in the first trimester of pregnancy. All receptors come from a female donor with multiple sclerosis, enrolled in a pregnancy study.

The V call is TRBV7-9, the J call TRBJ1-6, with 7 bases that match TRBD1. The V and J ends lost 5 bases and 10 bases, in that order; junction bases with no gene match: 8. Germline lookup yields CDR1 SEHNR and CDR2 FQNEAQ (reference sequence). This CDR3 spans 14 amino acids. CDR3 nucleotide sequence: TGTGCCAGCAGCCGGGACAGCTCCAGGTCACCCCTCCACTTT. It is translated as CASSRDSSRSPLHF.

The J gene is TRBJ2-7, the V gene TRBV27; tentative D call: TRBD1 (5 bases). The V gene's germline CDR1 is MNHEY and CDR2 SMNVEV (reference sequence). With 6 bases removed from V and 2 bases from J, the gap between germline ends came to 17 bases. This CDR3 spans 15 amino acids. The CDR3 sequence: CASRSQGVGAYEQYF. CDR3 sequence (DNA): TGTGCCAGCAGAAGCCAGGGTGTTGGGGCCTACGAGCAGTACTTC.

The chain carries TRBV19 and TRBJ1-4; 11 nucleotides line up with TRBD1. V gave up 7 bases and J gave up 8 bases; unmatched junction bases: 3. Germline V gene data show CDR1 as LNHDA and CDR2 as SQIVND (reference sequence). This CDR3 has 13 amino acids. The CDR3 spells CASKRTGGEKLFF. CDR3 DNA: TGTGCCAGTAAACGGACAGGGGGCGAAAAACTGTTTTTT.

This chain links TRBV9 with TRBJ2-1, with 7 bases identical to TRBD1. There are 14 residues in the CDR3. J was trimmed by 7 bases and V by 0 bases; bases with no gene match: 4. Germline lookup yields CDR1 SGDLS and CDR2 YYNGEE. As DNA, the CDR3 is TGTGCCAGCAGCGTAGGGGGGACAGTAAATGAGCAGTTCTTC. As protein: CASSVGGTVNEQFF.

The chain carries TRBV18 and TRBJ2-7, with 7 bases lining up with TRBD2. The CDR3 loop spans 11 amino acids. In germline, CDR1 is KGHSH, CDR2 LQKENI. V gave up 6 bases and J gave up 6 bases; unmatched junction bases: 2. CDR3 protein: CASSPGGEQYF. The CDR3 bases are TGTGCCAGCTCCCCGGGAGGCGAGCAGTACTTC.

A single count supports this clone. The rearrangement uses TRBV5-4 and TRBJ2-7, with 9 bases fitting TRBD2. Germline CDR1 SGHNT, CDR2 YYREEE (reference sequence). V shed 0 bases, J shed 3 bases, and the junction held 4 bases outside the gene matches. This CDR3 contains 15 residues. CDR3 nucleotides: TGTGCCAGCAGCTTGGATAGCGGGAGCAACTACGAGCAGTACTTC. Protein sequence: CASSLDSGSNYEQYF.

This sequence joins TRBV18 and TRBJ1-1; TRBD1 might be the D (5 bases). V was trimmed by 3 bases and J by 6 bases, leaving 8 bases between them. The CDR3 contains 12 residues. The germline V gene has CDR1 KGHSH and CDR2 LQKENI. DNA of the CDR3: TGTGCCAGCTCACCGTCAGGGCCTGAAGCTTTCTTT. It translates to CASSPSGPEAFF.

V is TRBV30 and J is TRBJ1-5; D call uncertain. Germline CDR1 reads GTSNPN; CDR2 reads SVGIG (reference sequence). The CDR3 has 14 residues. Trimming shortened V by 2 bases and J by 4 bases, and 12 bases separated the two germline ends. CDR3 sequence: CAWSYRERNQPQHF. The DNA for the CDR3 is TGTGCCTGGAGTTATCGGGAGAGAAATCAGCCCCAGCATTTT.

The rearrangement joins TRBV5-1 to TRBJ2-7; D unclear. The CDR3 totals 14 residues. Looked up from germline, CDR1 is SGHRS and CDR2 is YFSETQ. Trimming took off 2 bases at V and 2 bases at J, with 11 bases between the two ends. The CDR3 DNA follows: TGCGCCAGCAGCTTACGGCTAGGTGCCTACGAGCAGTACTTC. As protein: CASSLRLGAYEQYF.

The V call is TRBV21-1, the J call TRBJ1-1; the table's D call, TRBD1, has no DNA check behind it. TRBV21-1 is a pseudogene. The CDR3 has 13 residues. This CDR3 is CASSKCRHTEAFF. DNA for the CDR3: TGTGCCAGCAGCAAATGCAGGCACACTGAAGCTTTCTTT.

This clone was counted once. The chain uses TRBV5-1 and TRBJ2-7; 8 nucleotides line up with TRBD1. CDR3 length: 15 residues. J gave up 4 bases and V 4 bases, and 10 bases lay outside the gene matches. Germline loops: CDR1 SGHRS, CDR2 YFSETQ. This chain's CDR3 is CASSQGQALGYEQYF. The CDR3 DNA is TGCGCCAGCAGCCAGGGACAGGCCTTGGGGTACGAGCAGTACTTC. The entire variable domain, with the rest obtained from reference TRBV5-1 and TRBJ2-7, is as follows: KAGVTQTPRYLIKTRGQQVTLSCSPISGHRSVSWYQQTPGQGLQFLFEYFSETQRNKGNFPGRFSGRQFSNSRSEMNVSTLELGDSALYLCASSQGQALGYEQYFGPGTRLTVT.

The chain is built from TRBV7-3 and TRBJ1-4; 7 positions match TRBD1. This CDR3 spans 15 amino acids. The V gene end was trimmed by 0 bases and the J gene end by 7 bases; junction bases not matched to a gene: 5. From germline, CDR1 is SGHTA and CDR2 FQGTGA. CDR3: CASSLTGQASEKLFF. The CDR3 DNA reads TGTGCCAGCAGCTTAACAGGACAGGCCTCTGAAAAACTGTTTTTT.

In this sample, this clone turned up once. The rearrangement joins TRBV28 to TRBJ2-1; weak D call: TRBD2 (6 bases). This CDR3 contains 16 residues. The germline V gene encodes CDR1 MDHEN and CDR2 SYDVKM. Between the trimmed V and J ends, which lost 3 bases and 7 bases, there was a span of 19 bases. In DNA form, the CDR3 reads TGTGCCAGCAGTTTCCCGACCGCTCCCGGAGGGAATGAGCAGTTCTTC. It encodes CASSFPTAPGGNEQFF.

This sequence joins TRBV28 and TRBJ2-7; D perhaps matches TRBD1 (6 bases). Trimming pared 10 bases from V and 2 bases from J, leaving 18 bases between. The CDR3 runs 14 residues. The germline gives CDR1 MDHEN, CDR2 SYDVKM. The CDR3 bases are TGTGCCATCCGCCCCGGGACACTCACCTACGAGCAGTACTTC. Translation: CAIRPGTLTYEQYF.

Here the CDR3 DNA reads TGTGCCAGCAGTGAAGCTGGGCCAGGCAACTATGGCTACACCTTC. Translated, it gives CASSEAGPGNYGYTF. The genes are TRBV6-1 and TRBJ1-2; D is ambiguous. Between the trimmed V and J ends, which lost 0 bases and 2 bases, there was a span of 10 bases. This CDR3 is 15 amino acids long. CDR1 and CDR2 from the germline V gene are MNHNS and SASEGT.

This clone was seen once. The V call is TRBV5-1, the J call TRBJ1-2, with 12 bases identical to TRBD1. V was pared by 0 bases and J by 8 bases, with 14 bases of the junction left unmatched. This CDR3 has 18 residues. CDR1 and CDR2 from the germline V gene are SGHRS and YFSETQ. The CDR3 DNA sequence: TGCGCCAGCAGCTTGGGGTTGTCGACCGGGACAGGGGGCCGCGGCTACACCTTC. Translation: CASSLGLSTGTGGRGYTF.

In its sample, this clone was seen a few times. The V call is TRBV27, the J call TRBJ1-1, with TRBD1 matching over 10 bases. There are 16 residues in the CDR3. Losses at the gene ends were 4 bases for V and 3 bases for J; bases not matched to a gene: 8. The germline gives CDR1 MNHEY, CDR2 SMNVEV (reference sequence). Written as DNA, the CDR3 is TGTGCCAGCAGTTCGATGACAGGGGGCGTTTACACTGAAGCTTTCTTT. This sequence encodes CASSSMTGGVYTEAFF.

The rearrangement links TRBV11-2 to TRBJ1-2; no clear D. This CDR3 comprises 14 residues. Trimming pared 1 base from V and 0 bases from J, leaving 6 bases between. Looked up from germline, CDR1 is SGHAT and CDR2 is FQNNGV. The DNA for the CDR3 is TGTGCCAGCAGCTTAGGAGCTTCTAACTATGGCTACACCTTC. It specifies CASSLGASNYGYTF.

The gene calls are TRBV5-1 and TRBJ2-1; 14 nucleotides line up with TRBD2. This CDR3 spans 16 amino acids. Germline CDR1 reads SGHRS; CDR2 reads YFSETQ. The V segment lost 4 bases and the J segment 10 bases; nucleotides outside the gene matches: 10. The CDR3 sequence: CASSQVGTSGSREQFF. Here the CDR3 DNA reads TGCGCCAGCAGCCAGGTGGGGACTAGCGGGAGTCGAGAGCAGTTCTTC.

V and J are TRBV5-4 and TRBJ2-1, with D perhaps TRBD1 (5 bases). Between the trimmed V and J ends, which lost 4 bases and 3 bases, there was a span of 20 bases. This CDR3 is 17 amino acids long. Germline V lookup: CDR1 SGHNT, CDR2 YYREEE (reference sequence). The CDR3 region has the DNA TGTGCCAGCAGCCGTCAGGGCGGTCAGATTTTCTACAATGAGCAGTTCTTC. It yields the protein CASSRQGGQIFYNEQFF.

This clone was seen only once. CDR3 loop: CASSQYSGTTEQYF. CDR3 sequence (DNA): TGCGCCAGCAGCCAATACTCCGGGACTACCGAGCAGTACTTC. This chain links TRBV4-1 with TRBJ2-7; TRBD2 matches at 7 bases. With V trimmed by 2 bases and J by 6 bases, 7 bases remained unmatched. The germline V gene encodes CDR1 MGHRA and CDR2 YSYEKL. The CDR3 runs to 14 residues.

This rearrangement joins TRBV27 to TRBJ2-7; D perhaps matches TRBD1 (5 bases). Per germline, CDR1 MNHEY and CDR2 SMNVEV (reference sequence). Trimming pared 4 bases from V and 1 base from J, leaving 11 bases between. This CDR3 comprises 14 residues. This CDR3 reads CASSSQGGSYEQYF. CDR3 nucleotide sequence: TGTGCCAGCAGTTCCCAGGGTGGGTCCTACGAGCAGTACTTC.

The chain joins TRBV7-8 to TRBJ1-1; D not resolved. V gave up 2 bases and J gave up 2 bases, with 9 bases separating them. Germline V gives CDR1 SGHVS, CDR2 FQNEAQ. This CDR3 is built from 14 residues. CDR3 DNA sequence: TGTGCCAGCAGCTTACAACAGATAAACACTGAAGCTTTCTTT. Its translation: CASSLQQINTEAFF.

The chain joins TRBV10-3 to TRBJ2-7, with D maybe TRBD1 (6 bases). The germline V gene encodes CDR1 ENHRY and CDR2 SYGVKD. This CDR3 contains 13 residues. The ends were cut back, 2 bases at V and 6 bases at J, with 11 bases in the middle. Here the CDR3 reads CAISEGGVGEQYF. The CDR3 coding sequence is TGTGCCATCAGTGAGGGGGGCGTAGGCGAGCAGTACTTC.

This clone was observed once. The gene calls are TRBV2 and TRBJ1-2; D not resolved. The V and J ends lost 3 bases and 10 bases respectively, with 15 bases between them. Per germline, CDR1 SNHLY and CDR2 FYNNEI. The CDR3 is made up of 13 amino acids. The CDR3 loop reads CASSEPEPMDYTF. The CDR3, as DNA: TGTGCCAGCAGTGAGCCGGAGCCTATGGACTACACCTTC. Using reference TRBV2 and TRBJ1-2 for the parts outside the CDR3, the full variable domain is EPEVTQTPSHQVTQMGQEVILRCVPISNHLYFYWYRQILGQKVEFLVSFYNNEISEKSEIFDDQFSVERPDGSNFTLKIRSTKLEDSAMYFCASSEPEPMDYTFGSGTRLTVV.

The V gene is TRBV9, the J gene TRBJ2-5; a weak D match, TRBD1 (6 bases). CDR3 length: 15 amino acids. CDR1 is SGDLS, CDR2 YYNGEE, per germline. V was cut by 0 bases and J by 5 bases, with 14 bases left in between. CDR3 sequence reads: CASSVDLGALETQYF. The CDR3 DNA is TGTGCCAGCAGCGTAGATCTGGGGGCATTGGAGACCCAGTACTTC.

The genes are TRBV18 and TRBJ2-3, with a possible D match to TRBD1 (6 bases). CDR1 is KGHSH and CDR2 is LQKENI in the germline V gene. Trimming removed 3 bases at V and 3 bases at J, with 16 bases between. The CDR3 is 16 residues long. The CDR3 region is CASSPLPGAETDTQYF. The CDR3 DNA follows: TGTGCCAGCTCACCCCTCCCAGGGGCAGAGACAGATACGCAGTATTTT.

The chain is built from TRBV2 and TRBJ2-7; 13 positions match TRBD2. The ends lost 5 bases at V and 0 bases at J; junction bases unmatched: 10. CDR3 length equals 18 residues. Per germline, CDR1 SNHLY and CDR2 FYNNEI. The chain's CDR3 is CASSLLAGGVLGSYEQYF. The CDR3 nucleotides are TGTGCCAGCAGTCTACTAGCGGGAGGGGTTCTTGGCTCCTACGAGCAGTACTTC.

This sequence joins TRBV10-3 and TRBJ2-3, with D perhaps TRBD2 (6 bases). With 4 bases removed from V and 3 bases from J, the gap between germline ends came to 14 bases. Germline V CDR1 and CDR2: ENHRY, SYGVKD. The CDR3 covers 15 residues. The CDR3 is CAISAGTEGTDTQYF. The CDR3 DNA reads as TGTGCCATCAGTGCAGGGACGGAGGGGACAGATACGCAGTATTTT.

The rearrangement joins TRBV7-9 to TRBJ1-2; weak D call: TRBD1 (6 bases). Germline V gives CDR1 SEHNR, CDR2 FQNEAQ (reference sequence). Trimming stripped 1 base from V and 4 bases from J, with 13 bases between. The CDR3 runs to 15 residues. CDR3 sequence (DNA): TGTGCCAGCAGCTTAGTGGACAGCTTATTCTATGGCTACACCTTC. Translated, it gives CASSLVDSLFYGYTF.

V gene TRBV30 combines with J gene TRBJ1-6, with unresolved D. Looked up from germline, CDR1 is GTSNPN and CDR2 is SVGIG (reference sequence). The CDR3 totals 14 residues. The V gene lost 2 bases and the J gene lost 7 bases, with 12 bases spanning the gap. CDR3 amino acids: CAWSKLALNSPLHF. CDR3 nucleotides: TGTGCCTGGAGTAAGTTGGCCCTGAATTCACCCCTCCACTTT.

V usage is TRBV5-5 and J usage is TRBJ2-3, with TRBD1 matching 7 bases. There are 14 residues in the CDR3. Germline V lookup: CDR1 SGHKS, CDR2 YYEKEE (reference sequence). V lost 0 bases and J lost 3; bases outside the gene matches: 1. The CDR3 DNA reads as TGTGCCAGCAGCTTGGAGACAGGGACAGATACGCAGTATTTT. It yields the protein CASSLETGTDTQYF.